One sample yielded the 13 T cell receptor beta chains listed below, sequenced in a study of CD8 T cells in Susac syndrome. It was with random hexamers that roughly 0.5 to 1 ug RNA was reverse transcribed. TCRdb fed the immunoSEQ multiplex PCR reads into MiXCR, producing one record per CDR3 protein. The sample includes approximately 160,000 distinct CDR3 sequences, around 94% seen only once; the top ten take 0.085% to 0.095%. What was sequenced was CD4+ T cells from PBMCs. All receptors derive from a human donor with multiple sclerosis.

This chain connects TRBV12-3 or TRBV12-4 to TRBJ2-7, with D perhaps matching TRBD2 (7 bases). Trimming pared 6 bases from V and 3 bases from J, leaving 12 bases between. The CDR3 has 13 residues. CDR3 DNA: TGTGCCAGCAGGGCGGGGGCCGACTACGAGCAGTACTTC. The encoded protein is CASRAGADYEQYF.

The V gene is TRBV11-2, the J gene TRBJ1-2, with TRBD1 as a possible D gene (6 bases). V lost 5 bases to trimming and J lost 8 bases, with 21 bases between them. Per the germline V gene, CDR1 is SGHAT and CDR2 is FQNNGV. The CDR3 extends over 15 amino acids. This CDR3 is CASSATQGRSYGYTF. In DNA, the CDR3 is TGTGCCAGCAGCGCCACACAGGGAAGGTCGTACGGCTACACCTTC. The full variable domain, completed using reference TRBV11-2 and TRBJ1-2, is EAGVAQSPRYKIIEKRQSVAFWCNPISGHATLYWYQQILGQGPKLLIQFQNNGVVDDSQLPKDRFSAERLKGVDSTLKIQPAKLEDSAVYLCASSATQGRSYGYTFGSGTRLTVV.

The chain recombines TRBV7-6 with TRBJ2-6; TRBD2 aligns across 12 bases. This CDR3 contains 17 residues. With 2 bases clipped from V and 4 bases from J, the junction kept 3 bases outside the gene matches. Germline-derived CDR1 and CDR2 are SGHVS and FNYEAQ. The CDR3 here is CASSLTLAGGGANVLTF. The CDR3 nucleotides are TGTGCCAGCAGCTTAACACTAGCGGGAGGCGGGGCCAACGTCCTGACTTTC.

The chain recombines TRBV18 with TRBJ2-5, with a possible D match to TRBD1 (5 bases). V was cut by 2 bases and J by 3 bases, with 7 bases left in between. Per germline, CDR1 KGHSH and CDR2 LQKENI. The CDR3 length is 13 residues. The CDR3 reads CASSPGREETQYF. The CDR3 nucleotides read TGTGCCAGCTCACCAGGCAGGGAAGAGACCCAGTACTTC.

V usage is TRBV9 and J usage is TRBJ1-2; 7 nucleotides agree with TRBD1. V dropped 3 bases and J dropped 4; count of bases not matched to a gene: 9. Per germline, CDR1 SGDLS and CDR2 YYNGEE. The CDR3 is 15 residues long. In DNA form, the CDR3 reads TGTGCCAGCAGCGACACGACAGGGTCTACCTATGGCTACACCTTC. Translation gives CASSDTTGSTYGYTF.

This sequence joins TRBV20-1 and TRBJ1-2; D call uncertain. There are 12 residues in the CDR3. Looked up from germline, CDR1 is DFQATT and CDR2 is SNEGSKA (reference sequence). The V end lost 3 bases, the J end lost 7 bases, and 12 bases lay between the germline ends. CDR3 nucleotide sequence: TGCAGTGCTAGCATTAGGGATATTGGCTACACCTTC. The encoded protein is CSASIRDIGYTF.

The chain employs TRBV5-1 and TRBJ2-5, with D possibly matching TRBD1 (5 bases). The length of the CDR3 is 14 residues. Germline assignment: CDR1 SGHRS and CDR2 YFSETQ. V lost 1 base and J 5 bases, leaving 12 bases between the germline ends. CDR3: CASSLIDRVETQYF. CDR3 bases: TGCGCCAGCAGCTTGATCGACAGAGTGGAGACCCAGTACTTC.

This chain links TRBV3-1 with TRBJ1-5; D is unclear. CDR1 LGHDT and CDR2 YNNKEL come from the germline V gene (reference sequence). The CDR3 is made up of 14 amino acids. V lost 0 bases to trimming and J lost 4 bases, with 7 bases between them. Written as DNA, the CDR3 is TGTGCCAGCAGCCAAGACAGCGCTAATCAGCCCCAGCATTTT. Its translation is CASSQDSANQPQHF.

The rearrangement links TRBV3-1 to TRBJ2-6; D gene uncertain. The V gene lost 3 bases and the J gene lost 0 bases, with 9 bases spanning the gap. Germline V lookup: CDR1 LGHDT, CDR2 YNNKEL (reference sequence). This CDR3 has 16 residues. CDR3 sequence reads: CASSQVLYSGANVLTF. Written as DNA, the CDR3 is TGTGCCAGCAGCCAGGTCCTCTACTCTGGGGCCAACGTCCTGACTTTC.

The J gene is TRBJ2-2, the V gene TRBV20-1, with TRBD2 identical over 7 bases. The germline V gene encodes CDR1 DFQATT and CDR2 SNEGSKA (reference sequence). Unmatched junction bases numbered 8, after V lost 3 bases and J lost 1 base. The CDR3 extends over 16 amino acids. The CDR3 coding sequence is TGCAGTGCTAGTCCTAGCGGCTTCGGGAACACCGGGGAGCTGTTTTTT. Translated: CSASPSGFGNTGELFF.

The chain carries TRBV2 and TRBJ2-7; 8 nucleotides align to TRBD1. The CDR3 consists of 12 residues. CDR1 and CDR2 (germline): SNHLY, FYNNEI. The trim removed 6 bases at V and 2 bases at J, leaving 0 bases unmatched. CDR3 protein: CASRDRAYEQYF. The CDR3 DNA follows: TGTGCCAGCAGGGACAGGGCCTACGAGCAGTACTTC.

In its sample, this clonotype was seen once. The chain recombines TRBV6-5 with TRBJ1-1, with 8 bases fitting TRBD1. Trimming at V came to 4 bases and at J to 4 bases, leaving 5 bases not matched to a gene. The CDR3 covers 14 residues. Germline V lookup: CDR1 MNHEY, CDR2 SVGAGI. CDR3 in DNA: TGTGCCAGCAGTTTCGGACAGGGCCCCACTGAAGCTTTCTTT. Amino acids: CASSFGQGPTEAFF.

The genes are TRBV24-1 and TRBJ1-1; 7 bases map to TRBD1. The CDR3 totals 20 residues. In germline, CDR1 is KGHDR, CDR2 SFDVKD. The J segment lost 0 bases and the V segment lost 1 base, leaving 16 bases of the junction unmatched. In DNA form, the CDR3 reads TGTGCCACCAGTGATTTTGCCCCAGACCGACAGGGTGATATGAACACTGAAGCTTTCTTT. It specifies CATSDFAPDRQGDMNTEAFF.